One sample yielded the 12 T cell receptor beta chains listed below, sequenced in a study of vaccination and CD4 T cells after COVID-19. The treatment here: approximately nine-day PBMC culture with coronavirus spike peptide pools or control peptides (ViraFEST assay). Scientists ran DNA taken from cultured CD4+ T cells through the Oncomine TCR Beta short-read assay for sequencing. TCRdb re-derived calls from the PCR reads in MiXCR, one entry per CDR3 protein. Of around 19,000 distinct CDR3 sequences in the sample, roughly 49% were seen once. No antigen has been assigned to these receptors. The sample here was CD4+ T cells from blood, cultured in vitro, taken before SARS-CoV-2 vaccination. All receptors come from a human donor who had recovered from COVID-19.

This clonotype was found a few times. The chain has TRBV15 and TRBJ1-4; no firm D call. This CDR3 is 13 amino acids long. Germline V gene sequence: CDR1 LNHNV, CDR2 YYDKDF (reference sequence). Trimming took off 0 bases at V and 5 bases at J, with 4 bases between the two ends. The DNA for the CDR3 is TGTGCCACCAGCAGAGATCGGAATGAAAAACTGTTTTTT. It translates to CATSRDRNEKLFF.

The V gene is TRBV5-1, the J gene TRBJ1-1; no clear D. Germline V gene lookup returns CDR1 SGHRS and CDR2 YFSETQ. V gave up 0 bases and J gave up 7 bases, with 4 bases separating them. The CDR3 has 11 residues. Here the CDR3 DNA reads TGCGCCAGCAGCTTGGAAAGTGAAGCTTTCTTT. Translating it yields CASSLESEAFF. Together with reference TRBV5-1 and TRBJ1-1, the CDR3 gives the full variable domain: KAGVTQTPRYLIKTRGQQVTLSCSPISGHRSVSWYQQTPGQGLQFLFEYFSETQRNKGNFPGRFSGRQFSNSRSEMNVSTLELGDSALYLCASSLESEAFFGQGTRLTVV.

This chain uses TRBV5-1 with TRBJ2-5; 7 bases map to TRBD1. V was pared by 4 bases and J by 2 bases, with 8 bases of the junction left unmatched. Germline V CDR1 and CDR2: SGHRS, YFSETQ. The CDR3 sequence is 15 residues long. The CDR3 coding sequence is TGCGCCAGCAGCAAATCCGGGACAGCGCAAGAGACCCAGTACTTC. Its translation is CASSKSGTAQETQYF.

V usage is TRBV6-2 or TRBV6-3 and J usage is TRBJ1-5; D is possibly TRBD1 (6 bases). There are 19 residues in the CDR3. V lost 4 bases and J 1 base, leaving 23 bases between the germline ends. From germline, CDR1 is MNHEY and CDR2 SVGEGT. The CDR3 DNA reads TGTGCCAGCAGTTTCGGACAGCCGATAGCGGTACCGAGCAATCAGCCCCAGCATTTT. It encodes CASSFGQPIAVPSNQPQHF.

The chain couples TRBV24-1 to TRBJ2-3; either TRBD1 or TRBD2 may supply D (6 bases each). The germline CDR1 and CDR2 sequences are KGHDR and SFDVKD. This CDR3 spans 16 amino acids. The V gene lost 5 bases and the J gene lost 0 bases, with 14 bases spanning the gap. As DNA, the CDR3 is TGTGCCACCAGTGGGGGGGCGGATAGTAGCACAGATACGCAGTATTTT. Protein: CATSGGADSSTDTQYF.

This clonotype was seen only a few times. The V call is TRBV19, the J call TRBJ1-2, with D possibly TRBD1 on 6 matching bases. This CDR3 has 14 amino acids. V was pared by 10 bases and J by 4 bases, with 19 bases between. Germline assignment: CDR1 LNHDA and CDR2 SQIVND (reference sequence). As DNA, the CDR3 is TGTGCCACCTCCGGGGACATCTCCAGCTATGGCTACACCTTC. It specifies CATSGDISSYGYTF.

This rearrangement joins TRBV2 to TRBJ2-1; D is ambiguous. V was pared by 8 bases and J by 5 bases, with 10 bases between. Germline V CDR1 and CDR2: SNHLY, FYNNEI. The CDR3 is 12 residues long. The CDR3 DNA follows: TGTGCCAGCCAGAAAAACAACAATGAGCAGTTCTTC. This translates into CASQKNNNEQFF.

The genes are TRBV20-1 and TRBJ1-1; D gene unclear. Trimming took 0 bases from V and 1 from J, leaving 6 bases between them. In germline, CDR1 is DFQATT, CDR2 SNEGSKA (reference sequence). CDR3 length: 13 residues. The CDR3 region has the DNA TGCAGTGCTAGAGATCCCTGGAACACTGAAGCTTTCTTT. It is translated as CSARDPWNTEAFF.

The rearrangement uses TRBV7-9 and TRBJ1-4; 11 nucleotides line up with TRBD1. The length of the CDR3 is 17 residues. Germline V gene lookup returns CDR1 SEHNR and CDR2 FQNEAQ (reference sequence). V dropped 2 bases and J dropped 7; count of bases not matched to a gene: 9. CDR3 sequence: CASSLLGQGASGEKLFF. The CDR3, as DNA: TGTGCCAGCAGCTTACTCGGACAGGGGGCAAGCGGTGAAAAACTGTTTTTT.

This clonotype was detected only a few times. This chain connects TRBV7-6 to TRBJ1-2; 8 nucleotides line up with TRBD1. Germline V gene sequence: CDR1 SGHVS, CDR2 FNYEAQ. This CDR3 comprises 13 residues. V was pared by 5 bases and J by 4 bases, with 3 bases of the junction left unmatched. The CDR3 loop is CASSPDRGYGYTF. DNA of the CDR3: TGTGCCAGCAGCCCCGACAGGGGCTATGGCTACACCTTC.

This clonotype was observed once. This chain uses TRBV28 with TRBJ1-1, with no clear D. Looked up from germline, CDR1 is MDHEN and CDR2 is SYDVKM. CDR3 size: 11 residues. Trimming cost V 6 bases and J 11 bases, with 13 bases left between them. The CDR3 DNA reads TGTGCCAGCAGGGGCGAGGTGGTTGCTTTCTTT. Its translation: CASRGEVVAFF.

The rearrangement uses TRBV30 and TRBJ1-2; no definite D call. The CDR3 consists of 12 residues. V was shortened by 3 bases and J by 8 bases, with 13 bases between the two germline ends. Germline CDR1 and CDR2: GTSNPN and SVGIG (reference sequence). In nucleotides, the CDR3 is TGTGCCTGGAGCATCGCCGCTAGCGGCTACACCTTC. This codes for CAWSIAASGYTF. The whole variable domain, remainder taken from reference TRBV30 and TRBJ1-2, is SQTIHQWPATLVQPVGSPLSLECTVEGTSNPNLYWYRQAAGRGLQLLFYSVGIGQISSEVPQNLSASRPQDRQFILSSKKLLLSDSGFYLCAWSIAASGYTFGSGTRLTVV.